This TCR beta chain is drawn from a study of identical twins. Study-wide results and limits: The models systematically underestimated how much out-of-frame TCR alpha was shared in monozygotic twins. Beta clonotypes that were abundant in cord blood contained fewer insertions, a pattern absent from memory repertoires. Those out-of-frame alpha sequences shared by twins showed an excess of low generation probability.

Trimming removed 5 bases from V and 8 bases from J; junction bases left unmatched: 5. The CDR3 covers 14 residues. CDR1 is SGHVS and CDR2 is FQNEAQ in the germline V gene. With template switching, a universal primer site was added, and the cDNA carried unique molecular identifiers. In TCRdb, the 5' RACE reads were re-called with MiXCR into one record per CDR3 protein. The sample holds about 890,000 distinct CDR3 sequences, about 12% seen once. This clonotype was recorded at least ten times. The antigen remains unidentified. The same sample was also studied in work on yellow fever vaccine responses in identical twins.

The chain recombines TRBV7-8 with TRBJ2-1; TRBD1 aligns across 11 bases. The sequence derives from a woman younger than 30 in good health. Input material: PBMCs. CDR3: CASSNRDRGYEQFF. In nucleotides, the CDR3 is TGTGCCAGCAGCAACCGGGACAGGGGGTATGAGCAGTTCTTC.